This entry lists 12 T cell receptor beta chains sequenced from one sample in a study of shared T cell receptors in the human thymus. TCRdb's copy holds only in-frame clones and misses some; the assay was immunoSEQ multiplex PCR. The table lists 540,000 or so clones, about 80% of them singletons, with roughly 0.013% in the top ten. This sample was also put to use in a study of human thymus T cells.

The sequenced sample consisted of thymocytes. The receptors were sampled from a boy younger than two with a congenital heart defect.

The chain links TRBV29-1 to TRBJ2-3; TRBD2 aligns across 12 bases. CDR1 SQVTM and CDR2 ANQGSEA come from the germline V gene. The CDR3 is 15 residues long. The V segment lost 3 bases and the J segment 6 bases; nucleotides outside the gene matches: 7. In DNA, the CDR3 is TGCAGCGTTGAGGCGACTAGCGGGAGTCCGGATACGCAGTATTTT. This translates into CSVEATSGSPDTQYF.

CDR3 residues: CASSNQGNEQFF. The CDR3 DNA reads as TGTGCCAGCAGCAACCAGGGAAATGAGCAGTTCTTC. The chain recombines TRBV11-3 with TRBJ2-1; the D gene is possibly TRBD1 (5 bases). Trimming shortened V by 5 bases and J by 7 bases, and 9 bases separated the two germline ends. The CDR3 totals 12 residues. Germline lookup yields CDR1 SGHNT and CDR2 YENEEA.

The chain couples TRBV27 to TRBJ2-7; D may be TRBD1 (5 bases). The CDR3 has 13 amino acids. CDR1 MNHEY and CDR2 SMNVEV come from the germline V gene (reference sequence). Deletions cut 5 bases from V and 4 bases from J, with 12 bases between. The CDR3 spells CASSPGHQYEQYF. In DNA form, the CDR3 reads TGTGCCAGCAGTCCCGGACACCAGTACGAGCAGTACTTC.

The chain's CDR3 is CASSPRGRESRDEQYF. The CDR3 nucleotides read TGTGCCAGCAGCCCAAGAGGGCGGGAGTCCCGGGACGAGCAGTACTTC. The chain has TRBV11-2 and TRBJ2-7, with 7 nucleotides matching TRBD2. CDR1 SGHAT and CDR2 FQNNGV come from the germline V gene. This CDR3 comprises 16 residues. Trimming took 5 bases from V and 5 from J; bases not matched to a gene: 15.

This clone was counted once. V and J are TRBV28 and TRBJ1-5; 9 bases are shared with TRBD1. The CDR3 covers 16 residues. Germline V gene lookup returns CDR1 MDHEN and CDR2 SYDVKM. The V and J ends lost 6 bases and 4 bases, in that order; junction bases with no gene match: 10. DNA of the CDR3: TGTGCCAGCAGCGAGCATCCCGGACAGGGGAATCAGCCCCAGCATTTT. Protein: CASSEHPGQGNQPQHF. Full variable domain (outside the CDR3, taken from reference TRBV28 and TRBJ1-5): DVKVTQSSRYLVKRTGEKVFLECVQDMDHENMFWYRQDPGLGLRLIYFSYDVKMKEKGDIPEGYSVSREKKERFSLILESASTNQTSMYLCASSEHPGQGNQPQHFGDGTRLSIL.

The chain joins TRBV5-5 to TRBJ2-7; D unresolved. The CDR3 consists of 12 residues. Germline V CDR1 and CDR2: SGHKS, YYEKEE (reference sequence). V lost 0 bases to trimming and J lost 5 bases, with 6 bases between them. The CDR3 is CASSLGVDEQYF. CDR3 DNA sequence: TGTGCCAGCAGCTTGGGTGTCGACGAGCAGTACTTC.

The V and J genes are TRBV4-3 and TRBJ2-3, with 14 bases matching TRBD2. From germline, CDR1 is LGHNA and CDR2 YSLEER. Unmatched junction bases numbered 15, after V lost 0 bases and J lost 13 bases. The CDR3 has 18 amino acids. CDR3 sequence (DNA): TGCGCCAGCAGCCAAGATCCCCCGGAGACTAGCGGGAGGGCTAGGAAGTATTTT. Its protein product is CASSQDPPETSGRARKYF.

The chain is built from TRBV5-8 and TRBJ2-1; 8 bases fit TRBD2. V trimming: 4 bases; J trimming: 6 bases; junction bases outside the gene matches: 9. This CDR3 contains 15 residues. Germline V CDR1 and CDR2: SGHTS, YDEGEE. The CDR3 DNA sequence: TGTGCCAGCAGCGTGACAGCGACTAGCGCCAATGAGCAGTTCTTC. As protein: CASSVTATSANEQFF.

This rearrangement joins TRBV7-2 to TRBJ1-5; a weak D match, TRBD1 (5 bases). V lost 0 bases, J lost 3 bases, and 9 bases lay in between. Germline V lookup: CDR1 SGHTA, CDR2 FQGNSA. The length of the CDR3 is 15 residues. The CDR3 bases are TGTGCCAGCAGCTTAGCGGGCAGGGACAATCAGCCCCAGCATTTT. This translates into CASSLAGRDNQPQHF.

This clone appeared a single time. J is TRBJ2-7 and V is TRBV18; D gene uncertain. This CDR3 contains 15 residues. The germline CDR1 and CDR2 sequences are KGHSH and LQKENI. V lost 1 base to trimming and J lost 0 bases, with 10 bases between them. CDR3 bases: TGTGCCAGCTCACCACTCCCAGGCAGCTCCTACGAGCAGTACTTC. Its protein product is CASSPLPGSSYEQYF.

The chain couples TRBV6-1 to TRBJ2-7; the match to TRBD1 covers 7 bases. The V segment lost 7 bases and the J segment 2 bases; nucleotides outside the gene matches: 5. The germline CDR1 and CDR2 sequences are MNHNS and SASEGT. The CDR3 runs 13 residues. CDR3 DNA sequence: TGTGCCAGCACCCCCACAGGGGCCTACGAGCAGTACTTC. This gives the protein CASTPTGAYEQYF.

V usage is TRBV10-3 and J usage is TRBJ1-1; perhaps TRBD1 as D (6 bases). Germline CDR1 ENHRY, CDR2 SYGVKD. The CDR3 spans 15 residues. V was cut by 10 bases and J by 2 bases, with 20 bases left in between. The CDR3 bases are TGTGCCACCCTTCTGCACAGGGAAAGAAACACTGAAGCTTTCTTT. Protein: CATLLHRERNTEAFF.